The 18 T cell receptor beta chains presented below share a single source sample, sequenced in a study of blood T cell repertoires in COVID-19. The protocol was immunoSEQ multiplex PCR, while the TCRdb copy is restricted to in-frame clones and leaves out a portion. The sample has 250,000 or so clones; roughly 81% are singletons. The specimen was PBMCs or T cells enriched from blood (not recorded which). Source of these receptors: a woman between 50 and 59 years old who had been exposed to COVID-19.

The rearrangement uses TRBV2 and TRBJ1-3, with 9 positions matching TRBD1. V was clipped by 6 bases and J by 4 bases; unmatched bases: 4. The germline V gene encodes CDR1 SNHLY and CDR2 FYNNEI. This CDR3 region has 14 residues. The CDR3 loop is CASRETGGGNTIYF. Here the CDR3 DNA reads TGTGCCAGCAGGGAGACAGGGGGAGGAAACACCATATATTTT.

CDR3 in amino acids: CASSNDRGRALRDHYGYTF. The CDR3, as DNA: TGTGCCAGTAGTAACGATAGAGGCAGGGCGCTCCGCGATCACTATGGCTACACCTTC. This sequence joins TRBV19 and TRBJ1-2, with a possible D match to TRBD1 (5 bases). Per the germline V gene, CDR1 is LNHDA and CDR2 is SQIVND (reference sequence). The CDR3 runs 19 residues. V lost 4 bases and J lost 3, with 27 bases in between.

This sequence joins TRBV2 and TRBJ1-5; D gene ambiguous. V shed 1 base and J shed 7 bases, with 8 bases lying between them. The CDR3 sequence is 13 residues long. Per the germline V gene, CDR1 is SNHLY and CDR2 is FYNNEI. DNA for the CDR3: TGTGCCAGCAGTGAAGAGAACAGACAGCCCCAGCATTTT. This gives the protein CASSEENRQPQHF.

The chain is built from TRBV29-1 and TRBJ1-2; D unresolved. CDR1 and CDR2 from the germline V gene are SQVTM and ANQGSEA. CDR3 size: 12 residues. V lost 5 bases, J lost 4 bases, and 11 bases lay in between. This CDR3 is CSVRPEGYGYTF. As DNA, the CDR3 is TGCAGCGTTCGTCCGGAGGGCTATGGCTACACCTTC.

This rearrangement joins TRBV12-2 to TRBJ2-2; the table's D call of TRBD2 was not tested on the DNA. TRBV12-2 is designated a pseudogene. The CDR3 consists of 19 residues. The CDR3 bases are TGTGCAAGTCGCTACAGAGGCGGACTAGCGGGGAAGTGCACCGGGGAGCTGTTTTTT. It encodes CASRYRGGLAGKCTGELFF.

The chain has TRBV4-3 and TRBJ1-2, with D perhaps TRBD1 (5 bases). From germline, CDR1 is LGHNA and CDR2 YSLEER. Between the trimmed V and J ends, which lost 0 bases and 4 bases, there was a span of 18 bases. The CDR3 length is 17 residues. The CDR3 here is CASSQDLSRGLSYGYTF. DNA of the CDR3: TGCGCCAGCAGCCAAGATCTCAGCCGGGGGTTGAGCTATGGCTACACCTTC.

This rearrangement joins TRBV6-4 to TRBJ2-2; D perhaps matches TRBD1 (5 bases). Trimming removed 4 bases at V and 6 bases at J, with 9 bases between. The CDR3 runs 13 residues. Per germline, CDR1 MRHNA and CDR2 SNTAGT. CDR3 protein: CASSADSPGELFF. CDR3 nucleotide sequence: TGTGCCAGCAGTGCTGACAGTCCCGGGGAGCTGTTTTTT.

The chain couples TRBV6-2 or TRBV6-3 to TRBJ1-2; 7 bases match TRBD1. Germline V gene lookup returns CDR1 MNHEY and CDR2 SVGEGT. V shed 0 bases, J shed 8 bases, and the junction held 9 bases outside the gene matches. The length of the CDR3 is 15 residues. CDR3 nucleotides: TGTGCCAGCAGTTACTCTGAAGCAGGGGGGAAAGGCTACACCTTC. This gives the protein CASSYSEAGGKGYTF.

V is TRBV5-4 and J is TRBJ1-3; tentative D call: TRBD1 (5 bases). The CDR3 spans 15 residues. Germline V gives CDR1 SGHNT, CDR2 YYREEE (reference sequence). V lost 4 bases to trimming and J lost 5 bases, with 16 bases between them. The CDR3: CASSEPGGARNTIYF. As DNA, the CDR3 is TGTGCCAGCAGCGAACCGGGGGGAGCTCGAAACACCATATATTTT.

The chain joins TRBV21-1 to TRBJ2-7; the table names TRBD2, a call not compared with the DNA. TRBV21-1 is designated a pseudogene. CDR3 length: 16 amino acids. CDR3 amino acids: CASSKGLAGDSYEQYF. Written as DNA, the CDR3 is TGTGCCAGCAGCAAAGGCCTAGCGGGGGACTCCTACGAGCAGTACTTC.

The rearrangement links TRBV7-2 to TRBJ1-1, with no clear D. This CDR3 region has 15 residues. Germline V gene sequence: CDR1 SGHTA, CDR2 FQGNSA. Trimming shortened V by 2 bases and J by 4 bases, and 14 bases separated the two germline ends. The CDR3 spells CASSLPRLLSTEAFF. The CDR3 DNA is TGTGCCAGCAGCTTACCCCGGTTATTAAGCACTGAAGCTTTCTTT.

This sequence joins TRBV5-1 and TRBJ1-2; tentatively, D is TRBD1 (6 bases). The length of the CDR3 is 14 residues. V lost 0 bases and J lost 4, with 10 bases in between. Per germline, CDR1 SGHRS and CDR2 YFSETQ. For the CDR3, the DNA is TGCGCCAGCAGCTTGGCAGGGGCTGGCTATGGCTACACCTTC. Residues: CASSLAGAGYGYTF.

The CDR3 here is CASSFQGNEKLFF. The CDR3, as DNA: TGTGCCAGCAGCTTTCAGGGGAACGAAAAACTGTTTTTT. The chain combines TRBV5-5 with TRBJ1-4; D is perhaps TRBD1 (6 bases). Germline V gene sequence: CDR1 SGHKS, CDR2 YYEKEE (reference sequence). Trimming pared 2 bases from V and 8 bases from J, leaving 10 bases between. CDR3 length equals 13 residues.

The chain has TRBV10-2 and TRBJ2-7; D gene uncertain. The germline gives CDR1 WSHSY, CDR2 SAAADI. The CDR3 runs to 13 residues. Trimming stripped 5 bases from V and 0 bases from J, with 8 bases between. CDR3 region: CASSPWASYEQYF. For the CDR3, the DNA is TGCGCCAGCAGTCCTTGGGCCTCCTACGAGCAGTACTTC.

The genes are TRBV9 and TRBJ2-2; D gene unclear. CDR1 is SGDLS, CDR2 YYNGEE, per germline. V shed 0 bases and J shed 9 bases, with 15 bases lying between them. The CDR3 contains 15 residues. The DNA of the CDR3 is TGTGCCAGCAGCGTAGGGAGTACATGGTCCTGGGAGCTGTTTTTT. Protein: CASSVGSTWSWELFF.

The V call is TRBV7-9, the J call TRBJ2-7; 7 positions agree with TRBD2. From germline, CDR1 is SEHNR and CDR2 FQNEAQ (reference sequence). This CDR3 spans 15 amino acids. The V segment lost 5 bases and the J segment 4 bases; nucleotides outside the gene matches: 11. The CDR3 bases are TGTGCCAGCAGCAAGACGGGGGGTCGCCAGTACGAGCAGTACTTC. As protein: CASSKTGGRQYEQYF.

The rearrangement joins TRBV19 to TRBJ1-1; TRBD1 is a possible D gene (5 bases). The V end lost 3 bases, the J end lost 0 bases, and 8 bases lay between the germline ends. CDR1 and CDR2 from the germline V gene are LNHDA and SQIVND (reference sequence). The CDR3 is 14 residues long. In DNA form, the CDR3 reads TGTGCCAGTAGTATTAGCAGGGTGAACACTGAAGCTTTCTTT. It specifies CASSISRVNTEAFF.

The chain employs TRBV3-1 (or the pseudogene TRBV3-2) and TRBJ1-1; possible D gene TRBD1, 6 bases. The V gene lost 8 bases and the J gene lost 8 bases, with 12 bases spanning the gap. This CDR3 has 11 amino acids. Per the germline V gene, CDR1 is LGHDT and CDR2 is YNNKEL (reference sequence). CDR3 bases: TGTGCCAGCGCGGCTGGACAGGAAGCTTTCTTT. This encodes CASAAGQEAFF.